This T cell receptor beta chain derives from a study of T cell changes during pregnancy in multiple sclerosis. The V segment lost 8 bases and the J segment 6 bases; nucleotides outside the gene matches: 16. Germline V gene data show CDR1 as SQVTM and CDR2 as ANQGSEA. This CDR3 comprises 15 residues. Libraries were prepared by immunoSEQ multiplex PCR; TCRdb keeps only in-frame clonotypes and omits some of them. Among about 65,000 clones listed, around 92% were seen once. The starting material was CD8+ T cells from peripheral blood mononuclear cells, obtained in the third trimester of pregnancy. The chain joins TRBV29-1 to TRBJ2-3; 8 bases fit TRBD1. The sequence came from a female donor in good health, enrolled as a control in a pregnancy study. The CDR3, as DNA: TGCAGCACCAAAGGACAGGGTCAGTTACTGGATACGCAGTATTTT. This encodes CSTKGQGQLLDTQYF.